These 17 T cell receptor beta chains originate from one sample sequenced in a study of blood T cell repertoires in COVID-19. Only in-frame clones appear in the TCRdb table, and some are missing; sequencing was by immunoSEQ multiplex PCR. The sample consists of roughly 260,000 clones, 85% to 90% of them appearing once. The specimen was peripheral blood. The receptors shown here come from a middle-aged woman with acute or convalescent COVID-19.

CDR3 sequence (DNA): TGTGCCAGCTCACCAAGGACAGGAGATAACTATGGCTACACCTTC. Protein sequence: CASSPRTGDNYGYTF. The chain combines TRBV18 with TRBJ1-2, with TRBD1 identical over 7 bases. Germline assignment: CDR1 KGHSH and CDR2 LQKENI. V lost 2 bases, J lost 1 base, and 4 bases stayed unmatched. The CDR3 spans 15 residues.

As regards this clone: This same CDR3 is encoded by further DNA sequences in the sample. V and J are TRBV12-3 or TRBV12-4 and TRBJ1-2; 7 bases fit TRBD1. The CDR3 totals 13 residues. J was trimmed by 4 bases and V by 6 bases; bases with no gene match: 5. The CDR3 loop is CASSLTGVYGYTF. The DNA of the CDR3 is TGTGCCAGCAGCCTAACAGGGGTCTATGGCTACACCTTC.

The chain carries TRBV27 and TRBJ1-2; D is unresolved. This CDR3 contains 14 residues. Germline loops: CDR1 MNHEY, CDR2 SMNVEV (reference sequence). V was trimmed by 2 bases and J by 4 bases, leaving 11 bases between them. The CDR3 nucleotides read TGTGCCAGCAGTTTACGAGGGTCTGGCTATGGCTACACCTTC. It translates to CASSLRGSGYGYTF.

This chain joins TRBV12-5 and TRBJ1-4, with 7 positions matching TRBD1. Germline CDR1 and CDR2: LGHNT and FRNRAP. V dropped 1 base and J dropped 5; count of bases not matched to a gene: 7. The CDR3 extends over 16 amino acids. The CDR3 DNA follows: TGTGCTAGTGGTTTGGGCACGGGACAGTCAAATGAAAAACTGTTTTTT. It translates to CASGLGTGQSNEKLFF.

CDR3 sequence: CASSSPGLPANYGYTF. In DNA, the CDR3 is TGTGCCAGCAGCTCCCCGGGACTCCCAGCTAACTATGGCTACACCTTC. The V gene is TRBV5-4, the J gene TRBJ1-2; TRBD1 might be the D (5 bases). Per the germline V gene, CDR1 is SGHNT and CDR2 is YYREEE (reference sequence). V was trimmed by 3 bases and J by 0 bases, leaving 15 bases between them. The CDR3 loop spans 16 amino acids.

V usage is TRBV7-2 and J usage is TRBJ2-3; D uncertain. V lost 3 bases, J lost 3 bases, and 10 bases lay in between. The CDR3 totals 14 residues. Per germline, CDR1 SGHTA and CDR2 FQGNSA. Here the CDR3 DNA reads TGTGCCAGCAGCTTCTCCTATACGACAGATACGCAGTATTTT. Translating gives CASSFSYTTDTQYF.

V usage is TRBV7-2 and J usage is TRBJ2-1; D remains unclear. CDR1 SGHTA and CDR2 FQGNSA come from the germline V gene. CDR3 length: 13 amino acids. The V and J ends lost 2 bases and 5 bases respectively, with 7 bases between them. CDR3 DNA sequence: TGTGCCAGCAGCTTAACGGGTAACAATGAGCAGTTCTTC. This gives the protein CASSLTGNNEQFF.

The gene calls are TRBV7-7 and TRBJ2-5; the match to TRBD1 covers 7 bases. The J segment lost 2 bases and the V segment lost 2 bases, leaving 5 bases of the junction unmatched. Germline V CDR1 and CDR2: SSHAT, FNYEAQ (reference sequence). The CDR3 is 15 amino acids. CDR3 protein: CASSLPGQSQETQYF. CDR3 DNA sequence: TGTGCCAGCAGCTTACCGGGACAGTCTCAAGAGACCCAGTACTTC.

This chain links TRBV12-3 or TRBV12-4 with TRBJ1-5, with TRBD1 identical over 7 bases. V was pared by 6 bases and J by 6 bases, with 5 bases of the junction left unmatched. The CDR3 is 13 amino acids. CDR3 loop: CASSPKGAQPQHF. The CDR3 nucleotides read TGTGCCAGCAGCCCTAAGGGGGCTCAGCCCCAGCATTTT.

This clone appeared once. The genes are TRBV5-1 and TRBJ1-2; D gene uncertain. Germline V gene sequence: CDR1 SGHRS, CDR2 YFSETQ. V was trimmed by 1 base and J by 0 bases, leaving 10 bases between them. CDR3 length: 15 residues. CDR3 amino acids: CASSLLEATNYGYTF. CDR3 in DNA: TGCGCCAGCAGCTTGCTTGAGGCAACTAACTATGGCTACACCTTC.

The chain is built from TRBV19 and TRBJ2-5, with D perhaps matching TRBD1 (6 bases). The CDR3 sequence is 15 residues long. Germline assignment: CDR1 LNHDA and CDR2 SQIVND (reference sequence). V was shortened by 3 bases and J by 4 bases, with 15 bases between the two germline ends. The CDR3 loop is CASSMDQGRGETQYF. CDR3 sequence (DNA): TGTGCCAGTAGTATGGACCAGGGCAGGGGAGAGACCCAGTACTTC.

The chain uses TRBV19 and TRBJ1-6; no clear D. V gave up 7 bases and J gave up 7 bases, with 8 bases separating them. The CDR3 is made up of 12 amino acids. CDR1 and CDR2 from the germline V gene are LNHDA and SQIVND (reference sequence). CDR3 amino acids: CASKTGNSPLHF. The CDR3 DNA sequence: TGTGCCAGTAAAACCGGGAATTCACCCCTCCACTTT.

V is TRBV5-1 and J is TRBJ1-1, with 8 nucleotides matching TRBD1. The V gene's germline CDR1 is SGHRS and CDR2 YFSETQ. The CDR3 length is 16 residues. The ends lost 3 bases at V and 1 base at J; junction bases unmatched: 8. CDR3 in amino acids: CASSSYRDRSNTEAFF. DNA for the CDR3: TGCGCCAGCAGCTCCTACCGGGACAGGTCGAACACTGAAGCTTTCTTT.

The chain carries TRBV9 and TRBJ2-2; unclear D gene. The CDR3 runs 14 residues. The germline V gene has CDR1 SGDLS and CDR2 YYNGEE. The V gene lost 0 bases and the J gene lost 7 bases, with 10 bases spanning the gap. The chain's CDR3 is CASSVGASGGELFF. The CDR3 nucleotides are TGTGCCAGCAGCGTAGGTGCCTCGGGCGGGGAGCTGTTTTTT.

The chain uses TRBV11-2 and TRBJ2-3, with 9 bases fitting TRBD2. Per the germline V gene, CDR1 is SGHAT and CDR2 is FQNNGV. V shed 0 bases, J shed 2 bases, and the junction held 6 bases outside the gene matches. The length of the CDR3 is 17 residues. For the CDR3, the DNA is TGTGCCAGCAGCTTAGAGGTAGCGGGGGAGTACACAGATACGCAGTATTTT. It encodes CASSLEVAGEYTDTQYF.

The chain recombines TRBV30 with TRBJ1-1, with D possibly TRBD1 on 5 matching bases. This CDR3 has 13 residues. V was cut by 0 bases and J by 0 bases, with 5 bases left in between. Per the germline V gene, CDR1 is GTSNPN and CDR2 is SVGIG (reference sequence). CDR3 nucleotides: TGTGCCTGGAGTGTACAGGTGAACACTGAAGCTTTCTTT. Its protein product is CAWSVQVNTEAFF.

As for this clone: The same CDR3 can be traced to other DNA sequences in this sample. The V gene is TRBV3-1 (or the pseudogene TRBV3-2), the J gene TRBJ1-2; the match to TRBD1 covers 9 bases. The V gene end was trimmed by 2 bases and the J gene end by 6 bases; junction bases not matched to a gene: 4. Germline V lookup: CDR1 LGHDT, CDR2 YNNKEL (reference sequence). This CDR3 is 14 amino acids long. CDR3 sequence reads: CASSQPQGADGYTF. CDR3 coding DNA: TGTGCCAGCAGCCAACCACAGGGGGCGGATGGCTACACCTTC.